Listed below are T cell receptor beta chains from one sample, sequenced in a study of metastatic and nonmetastatic thyroid tumors. With MiXCR, TCRdb reprocessed the PCR reads. Found here are tens of thousands of clones, roughly 15% of them singletons; the top ten hold more than 30%. The source material was blood. These receptors all stem from a female donor with papillary thyroid cancer or a benign thyroid nodule (not recorded which). Some clones in this sample may be carry-over from other donors' samples. The conserved cysteine and the conserved F or W are not part of the CDR3 here.

CDR3aa: ASRRLYEQY; j_gene: TRBJ2-7; v_gene: TRBV28
CDR3aa: ASRSSGANVLT; j_gene: TRBJ2-6; v_gene: TRBV27
CDR3aa: ASTLGFQDRVSEQY; j_gene: TRBJ2-7; v_gene: TRBV11-2
CDR3aa: ASSDGAGGVTDTQY; j_gene: TRBJ2-3; v_gene: TRBV6-4
CDR3aa: ASSMTRTGNTIY; j_gene: TRBJ1-3; v_gene: TRBV19
CDR3aa: ASSLGQERYEQY; j_gene: TRBJ2-7; v_gene: TRBV3-1
CDR3aa: ASSQEGGVTGELF; j_gene: TRBJ2-2; v_gene: TRBV4-1
CDR3aa: ASNPGLAGPAGELF; j_gene: TRBJ2-2; v_gene: TRBV2
CDR3aa: ASSLRGGGGRRDGYT; j_gene: TRBJ1-2; v_gene: TRBV12-3/TRBV12-4
CDR3aa: ASSVGSPFGNQETQY; j_gene: TRBJ2-5; v_gene: TRBV9
CDR3aa: ASSLGLAGASDTQY; j_gene: TRBJ2-3; v_gene: TRBV5-1
CDR3aa: SVRSVGDEKTQY; j_gene: TRBJ2-5; v_gene: TRBV29-1
CDR3aa: SVALRDKLF; j_gene: TRBJ1-4; v_gene: TRBV29-1
CDR3aa: ASSLMGGMNTEAF; j_gene: TRBJ1-1; v_gene: TRBV7-3
CDR3aa: ASSPPSGSSGANVLT; j_gene: TRBJ2-6; v_gene: TRBV28
CDR3aa: ASSLGTTQVEELF; j_gene: TRBJ2-2; v_gene: TRBV6-2/TRBV6-3
CDR3aa: ASSLGLAGGGQETQY; j_gene: TRBJ2-5; v_gene: TRBV7-6
CDR3aa: ASSSGTANTEAF; j_gene: TRBJ1-1; v_gene: TRBV5-1
CDR3aa: ASSQAAGITDTQY; j_gene: TRBJ2-3; v_gene: TRBV4-2
CDR3aa: ASSSWDGVYGYT; j_gene: TRBJ1-2; v_gene: TRBV6-1
CDR3aa: ASSQDFWGNGGSPLH; j_gene: TRBJ1-6; v_gene: TRBV4-2
CDR3aa: SVDGSGTSGRALYNEQF; j_gene: TRBJ2-1; v_gene: TRBV29-1
CDR3aa: ASSFPTRAYNEQF; j_gene: TRBJ2-1; v_gene: TRBV28
CDR3aa: ASSLGGSQY; j_gene: TRBJ2-7; v_gene: TRBV6-1
CDR3aa: ASSSTNTGELF; j_gene: TRBJ2-2; v_gene: TRBV7-2
CDR3aa: AISEERGRGGYT; j_gene: TRBJ1-2; v_gene: TRBV10-3
CDR3aa: SAGQGSNQPQH; j_gene: TRBJ1-5; v_gene: TRBV20-1
CDR3aa: SARGGEGLQWDEQF; j_gene: TRBJ2-1; v_gene: TRBV20-1
CDR3aa: ASSASGRAYEQY; j_gene: TRBJ2-7; v_gene: TRBV6-1
CDR3aa: ASSLVENSPLH; j_gene: TRBJ1-6; v_gene: TRBV27
CDR3aa: ASSSPIDSYT; j_gene: TRBJ1-2; v_gene: TRBV6-1
CDR3aa: ASSEVVGNQPQH; j_gene: TRBJ1-5; v_gene: TRBV6-1
CDR3aa: ASSKLAGVIETQY; j_gene: TRBJ2-5; v_gene: TRBV19
CDR3aa: ASRRGHEQF; j_gene: TRBJ2-1; v_gene: TRBV27
CDR3aa: ASSAFSYNEQF; j_gene: TRBJ2-1; v_gene: TRBV27
CDR3aa: ASSAPSYEQY; j_gene: TRBJ2-7; v_gene: TRBV6-1
CDR3aa: AIRPDGGGNQPQH; j_gene: TRBJ1-5; v_gene: TRBV10-3
CDR3aa: ASSKRGTGPSYEQY; j_gene: TRBJ2-7; v_gene: TRBV6-2/TRBV6-3
CDR3aa: AWSGVGRDGYT; j_gene: TRBJ1-2; v_gene: TRBV30
CDR3aa: ASSVSGDVGTQY; j_gene: TRBJ2-5; v_gene: TRBV11-3
CDR3aa: SVLRGGRRYEQY; j_gene: TRBJ2-7; v_gene: TRBV20-1
CDR3aa: SARDQSGRDSGELF; j_gene: TRBJ2-2; v_gene: TRBV20-1
CDR3aa: SAGGGQGYTEAF; j_gene: TRBJ1-1; v_gene: TRBV20-1
CDR3aa: ASSYKLTDYEQY; j_gene: TRBJ2-7; v_gene: TRBV6-2/TRBV6-3
CDR3aa: ASSQRERSTGELF; j_gene: TRBJ2-2; v_gene: TRBV4-2